This TCR beta chain originates from a study of blood T cell repertoires in COVID-19. Libraries were prepared by immunoSEQ multiplex PCR; TCRdb keeps only in-frame clonotypes and omits some of them. The sample shows hundreds of thousands of clones, about 80% of them seen only once. This clonotype originated in a woman older than 75 with acute or convalescent COVID-19. The sequenced sample consisted of peripheral blood.

In DNA, the CDR3 is TGTGCCAGCAGCTTAGGAGGACAGGCCCCCAATCAGCCCCAGCATTTT. This gives the protein CASSLGGQAPNQPQHF. The chain joins TRBV7-2 to TRBJ1-5; 7 bases are shared with TRBD1. Germline assignment: CDR1 SGHTA and CDR2 FQGNSA. This CDR3 spans 16 amino acids. The V gene end was trimmed by 1 base and the J gene end by 3 bases; junction bases not matched to a gene: 6.